Listed here are 30 T cell receptor beta chains from one sample, sequenced in a study of T-cell reconstitution after alpha-beta-depleted transplantation in children. Unique molecular identifiers were incorporated when the TCRbeta library was constructed. TCRdb passed the PCR reads through MiXCR, listing each CDR3 protein once. The data hold hundreds of thousands of distinct CDR3 sequences, with approximately 10% observed a single time. Source: PBMCs from the stem cell graft donor, taken from the stem cell graft. The source is a human donor who donated a stem cell graft to a child with acute myeloid leukemia.

This clonotype was recorded at least ten times. This chain links TRBV20-1 with TRBJ2-7; tentative D call: TRBD2 (6 bases). The length of the CDR3 is 18 residues. CDR1 is DFQATT and CDR2 is SNEGSKA in the germline V gene (reference sequence). With 0 bases removed from V and 5 bases from J, the gap between germline ends came to 26 bases. DNA of the CDR3: TGCAGTGCTAGAGAGCAACTTGGGACTGGACCCCTTACCAACGAGCAGTACTTC. Translating it yields CSAREQLGTGPLTNEQYF.

The chain has TRBV4-2 and TRBJ2-2; D is possibly TRBD2 (5 bases). The ends were cut back, 4 bases at V and 6 bases at J, with 9 bases in the middle. The germline V gene encodes CDR1 LGHNA and CDR2 YNFKEQ. The CDR3 has 13 residues. In DNA form, the CDR3 reads TGTGCCAGCAGCCCTCCCGGGGCCGGGGAGCTGTTTTTT. This gives the protein CASSPPGAGELFF.

This clonotype came up many times. The chain links TRBV10-3 to TRBJ2-3; D tentatively reads TRBD1 or TRBD2 (6 bases each). Trimming shortened V by 11 bases and J by 2 bases, and 26 bases separated the two germline ends. Germline CDR1 is ENHRY and CDR2 is SYGVKD. This CDR3 is built from 17 residues. CDR3 in amino acids: CASSPPGGGGFTDTQYF. CDR3 in DNA: TGTGCCTCATCCCCACCAGGCGGAGGGGGGTTCACAGATACGCAGTATTTT.

This clonotype has a handful of counts. The chain employs TRBV7-2 and TRBJ2-3; D is ambiguous. This CDR3 region has 12 residues. The V and J ends lost 3 bases and 5 bases respectively, with 6 bases between them. The germline gives CDR1 SGHTA, CDR2 FQGNSA. The CDR3 nucleotides read TGTGCCAGCAGCTTTTATGGAGATACGCAGTATTTT. Protein sequence: CASSFYGDTQYF.

The sample holds many counts of this clonotype. This sequence joins TRBV6-6 and TRBJ2-3, with a weak D call TRBD2 (5 bases). Germline lookup yields CDR1 MNHNY and CDR2 SVGAGI (reference sequence). Trimming took off 6 bases at V and 6 bases at J, with 13 bases between the two ends. The CDR3 loop spans 13 amino acids. CDR3 DNA sequence: TGTGCCAGCAGCCCCGACTGGAGGGATACGCAGTATTTT. Its translation is CASSPDWRDTQYF.

This clonotype was counted many times. J is TRBJ1-1 and V is TRBV5-1; no reliable D call. Trimming cost V 0 bases and J 7 bases, with 7 bases left between them. CDR3 length: 12 amino acids. CDR1 and CDR2 (germline): SGHRS, YFSETQ. CDR3 bases: TGCGCCAGCAGCTTGGAACGGAATGAAGCTTTCTTT. Encoded protein: CASSLERNEAFF.

This clonotype was seen repeatedly, ten times or more. The chain recombines TRBV6-5 with TRBJ2-1; TRBD2 is a possible D gene (6 bases). Per germline, CDR1 MNHEY and CDR2 SVGAGI. V lost 4 bases, J lost 0 bases, and 13 bases lay in between. This CDR3 comprises 16 residues. Here the CDR3 reads CASSSIGSSSYNEQFF. The CDR3 nucleotides read TGTGCCAGCAGTTCTATCGGGAGTAGCTCCTACAATGAGCAGTTCTTC.

Many counts were recorded for this clonotype. V and J are TRBV11-2 and TRBJ1-2; D is undetermined. V was trimmed by 0 bases and J by 8 bases, leaving 7 bases between them. Germline assignment: CDR1 SGHAT and CDR2 FQNNGV. The CDR3 runs to 12 residues. The DNA for the CDR3 is TGTGCCAGCAGCTTAGAGGGTAACGGCTACACCTTC. This codes for CASSLEGNGYTF.

In regard to this clonotype: This CDR3 fails to terminate in the conserved phenylalanine or tryptophan, so it likely reflects a read error. The chain links TRBV6-6 to TRBJ2-5, with D maybe TRBD2 (6 bases). V was cut by 6 bases and J by 5 bases, with 10 bases left in between. The CDR3 spans 12 residues. The germline V gene has CDR1 MNHNY and CDR2 SVGAGI (reference sequence). The CDR3 nucleotides are TGTGCCAGCAGAGGGGCGGGGGAGACCCAGTACTGC. This encodes CASRGAGETQYC.

This clonotype showed up just a few times. The chain recombines TRBV29-1 with TRBJ2-3; D gene uncertain. The V end lost 2 bases, the J end lost 4 bases, and 7 bases lay between the germline ends. CDR3 size: 12 residues. Germline V CDR1 and CDR2: SQVTM, ANQGSEA. The CDR3 DNA reads TGCAGCGTTGAAACGGCGGCAGATACGCAGTATTTT. Its translation is CSVETAADTQYF.

The chain is built from TRBV4-2 and TRBJ2-3; D gene uncertain. V was pared by 0 bases and J by 7 bases, with 11 bases between. The CDR3 contains 14 residues. CDR1 LGHNA and CDR2 YNFKEQ come from the germline V gene. The chain's CDR3 is CASSQDNVGNTQYF. In nucleotides, the CDR3 is TGTGCCAGCAGCCAAGATAATGTGGGGAATACGCAGTATTTT.

This clonotype came up a few times. This rearrangement joins TRBV6-7 to TRBJ2-3; 7 bases map to TRBD2. TRBV6-7 is annotated as an ORF whose role is uncertain. Losses at the gene ends were 5 bases for V and 0 bases for J; bases not matched to a gene: 5. The CDR3 runs to 15 residues. CDR3 in DNA: TGTGCCAGCAGTAAGGAGCGGGGTAGCACAGATACGCAGTATTTT. This sequence encodes CASSKERGSTDTQYF.

In this sample, this clonotype turned up a few times. This rearrangement joins TRBV7-3 to TRBJ2-5, with D tentatively TRBD2 (7 bases). Germline loops: CDR1 SGHTA, CDR2 FQGTGA. V was shortened by 5 bases and J by 5 bases, with 15 bases between the two germline ends. CDR3 length: 14 amino acids. The CDR3 spells CASSPRGGLETQYF. CDR3 sequence (DNA): TGTGCCAGCAGCCCAAGGGGGGGCCTGGAGACCCAGTACTTC.

There are a few counts of this clonotype. V gene TRBV11-3 combines with J gene TRBJ2-5; TRBD2 matches at 12 bases. J lost 5 bases, V lost 5 bases, and 9 bases had no gene match. This CDR3 is 16 amino acids long. CDR1 is SGHNT and CDR2 is YENEEA in the germline V gene. The CDR3 reads CASSLRSSGRVETQYF. The CDR3 DNA reads TGTGCCAGCAGCCTCCGATCTAGCGGGAGGGTTGAGACCCAGTACTTC.

This clonotype was observed at least ten times. The V and J genes are TRBV29-1 and TRBJ1-2; 8 bases match TRBD1. The trim removed 7 bases at V and 6 bases at J, leaving 7 bases unmatched. Germline V gives CDR1 SQVTM, CDR2 ANQGSEA. This CDR3 comprises 12 residues. The CDR3 is CSALRQGHGYTF. CDR3 coding DNA: TGCAGCGCCCTTCGACAGGGGCATGGCTACACCTTC.

This clonotype came up many times. The CDR3 nucleotides are TGTGCCAGCAGCTTGGGAGGGCCCCAGCATTTT. It codes for CASSLGGPQHF. This rearrangement joins TRBV7-9 to TRBJ1-5; no clear D gene. Germline V gene lookup returns CDR1 SEHNR and CDR2 FQNEAQ (reference sequence). This CDR3 region has 11 residues. Deletions cut 3 bases from V and 9 bases from J, with 6 bases between.

V usage is TRBV20-1 and J usage is TRBJ2-5; 12 bases fit TRBD2. The ends lost 0 bases at V and 1 base at J; junction bases unmatched: 15. This CDR3 has 20 amino acids. Germline V gene lookup returns CDR1 DFQATT and CDR2 SNEGSKA (reference sequence). CDR3 region: CSARDVRASGRGGRQETQYF. The CDR3 DNA is TGCAGTGCTAGAGATGTTCGGGCTAGCGGGAGGGGGGGCCGCCAAGAGACCCAGTACTTC.

This clonotype came up many times. The chain is built from TRBV29-1 and TRBJ2-3; maybe TRBD2 (6 bases). Trimming cost V 5 bases and J 4 bases, with 10 bases left between them. The CDR3 covers 12 residues. CDR1 and CDR2 (germline): SQVTM, ANQGSEA. The chain's CDR3 is CSVLTGADTQYF. In nucleotides, the CDR3 is TGCAGCGTTTTGACGGGGGCAGATACGCAGTATTTT.

The CDR3 DNA follows: TGTGCCAGCAAGGGGAGTGGTACAGATACGCAGTATTTT. This translates into CASKGSGTDTQYF. The J gene is TRBJ2-3, the V gene TRBV6-2 or TRBV6-3; D possibly matches TRBD1 or TRBD2 (5 bases each). Germline V gives CDR1 MNHEY, CDR2 SVGEGT. This CDR3 contains 13 residues. Trimming pared 7 bases from V and 3 bases from J, leaving 11 bases between.

The CDR3 nucleotides read TGTGCCAGCAGTTACTCGAAGTCATCTATAGTGGGGGAGACCCAGTACTTC. Protein sequence: CASSYSKSSIVGETQYF. The chain combines TRBV6-5 with TRBJ2-5; D remains unclear. The germline V gene has CDR1 MNHEY and CDR2 SVGAGI. The ends were cut back, 0 bases at V and 5 bases at J, with 19 bases in the middle. CDR3 length: 17 residues.

This clonotype was observed a handful of times. The chain joins TRBV29-1 to TRBJ2-1; tentatively, D is TRBD1 or TRBD2 (5 bases each). V lost 2 bases, J lost 9 bases, and 17 bases lay in between. Germline lookup yields CDR1 SQVTM and CDR2 ANQGSEA. This CDR3 is 14 amino acids long. The CDR3 DNA sequence: TGCAGCGTTGAAAAGTCCACGTCAGGGAGTGAGCAGTTCTTC. Translated: CSVEKSTSGSEQFF.

The sample holds a few counts of this clonotype. V usage is TRBV5-1 and J usage is TRBJ1-5; tentative D call: TRBD1 (6 bases). Germline CDR1 and CDR2: SGHRS and YFSETQ. This CDR3 has 14 amino acids. V was shortened by 5 bases and J by 2 bases, with 11 bases between the two germline ends. The CDR3 reads CASREGVGNQPQHF. The CDR3 DNA follows: TGCGCCAGCAGGGAGGGGGTGGGCAATCAGCCCCAGCATTTT.

V is TRBV28 and J is TRBJ2-7, with 8 positions matching TRBD2. V was pared by 7 bases and J by 5 bases, with 13 bases of the junction left unmatched. The germline V gene has CDR1 MDHEN and CDR2 SYDVKM. The CDR3 is made up of 15 amino acids. This chain's CDR3 is CASNGGAGGVHEQYF. CDR3 bases: TGTGCCAGCAACGGGGGGGCGGGAGGCGTCCACGAGCAGTACTTC.

The V gene is TRBV24-1, the J gene TRBJ2-7; a weak D match, TRBD2 (7 bases). This CDR3 region has 14 residues. The germline V gene has CDR1 KGHDR and CDR2 SFDVKD. Trimming pared 3 bases from V and 7 bases from J, leaving 15 bases between. This CDR3 reads CATSDPLRGPEQYF. Here the CDR3 DNA reads TGTGCCACCAGTGATCCCCTGCGGGGGCCGGAGCAGTACTTC.

This clonotype has more than one count but fewer than ten. The CDR3 reads CSASPFDRGSNQPQHF. Here the CDR3 DNA reads TGCAGTGCCTCACCTTTCGACAGGGGGAGCAATCAGCCCCAGCATTTT. The V call is TRBV20-1, the J call TRBJ1-5; TRBD1 agrees at 9 bases. The CDR3 has 16 amino acids. J lost 1 base, V lost 6 bases, and 10 bases had no gene match. Germline CDR1 reads DFQATT; CDR2 reads SNEGSKA (reference sequence).

Regarding this clonotype: Possible read error: a much larger clone is one base away. For the CDR3, the DNA is TGCTGTGCTAGAGGGACTAGCGGAGGCGGGTACAATGAGCAGTTCTTC. Amino acids: CCARGTSGGGYNEQFF. The rearrangement links TRBV20-1 to TRBJ2-1; the match to TRBD2 covers 11 bases. Germline V gene lookup returns CDR1 DFQATT and CDR2 SNEGSKA (reference sequence). The CDR3 covers 16 residues.

J is TRBJ2-7 and V is TRBV10-2, with TRBD2 matching 12 bases. The CDR3 sequence is 15 residues long. From germline, CDR1 is WSHSY and CDR2 SAAADI. V lost 7 bases, J lost 1 base, and 5 bases stayed unmatched. CDR3 residues: CASKTSGSQSYEQYF. The CDR3 nucleotides read TGCGCCAGCAAGACTAGCGGGAGTCAGTCCTACGAGCAGTACTTC.

This clonotype appeared a single time. The chain uses TRBV7-8 and TRBJ2-7; TRBD2 is a possible D gene (6 bases). CDR3 length: 14 amino acids. From germline, CDR1 is SGHVS and CDR2 FQNEAQ. Deletions cut 1 base from V and 6 bases from J, with 13 bases between. CDR3 residues: CASSLVTGSGEQYV. CDR3 bases: TGTGCCAGCAGCTTAGTTACCGGGAGCGGCGAGCAGTACGTC.

The chain uses TRBV7-9 and TRBJ2-7; 10 positions agree with TRBD1. V was pared by 3 bases and J by 9 bases, with 11 bases of the junction left unmatched. The CDR3 is made up of 15 amino acids. Germline CDR1 reads SEHNR; CDR2 reads FQNEAQ (reference sequence). CDR3 in amino acids: CASSLSSTGGMGQYF. As DNA, the CDR3 is TGTGCCAGCAGCTTGAGTTCGACAGGGGGCATGGGGCAGTACTTC.

The chain has TRBV3-1 and TRBJ1-2, with D possibly matching TRBD1 (6 bases). The germline V and J ends were trimmed by 6 bases and 3 bases, with 14 bases remaining between them. Germline CDR1 and CDR2: LGHDT and YNNKEL (reference sequence). The CDR3 length is 14 residues. In DNA form, the CDR3 reads TGTGCCAGCAGTCCTCGGGGGCGGGACTATGGCTACACCTTC. Protein sequence: CASSPRGRDYGYTF.